This TCR beta chain is drawn from a study of blood T cell repertoires in COVID-19. The wider study: Samples of COVID-19 (acute and convalescent) were obtained from the United States, Italy and Spain. PBMCs, B-cell-depleted T cells, or T cells provided the cDNA or gDNA that made up the material.

Germline V gives CDR1 MNHEY, CDR2 SVGAGI. V was clipped by 7 bases and J by 5 bases, with 12 bases between them. The CDR3 covers 12 residues. A COVID-19 case was met by exposed participants within 2 weeks before study entry. Only in-frame clones appear in the TCRdb table, and some are missing; sequencing was by immunoSEQ multiplex PCR. Of under 200,000 clones in the sample, roughly 84% were seen once. Sequencing input: PBMCs or T cells enriched from blood (not recorded which). The gene calls are TRBV6-5 and TRBJ2-7; D not resolved. The receptor was isolated from a woman younger than 45 who had been exposed to COVID-19. CDR3: CASINSGDEQYF. The DNA of the CDR3 is TGTGCCAGCATCAACAGTGGCGACGAGCAGTACTTC.